This T cell receptor beta chain was sequenced in a study of blood T cell repertoires in COVID-19. Study-wide context: The United States, Italy and Spain supplied acute and convalescent COVID-19 samples. Sources were T cells, B-cell-depleted T cells, or PBMCs; the material itself was cDNA or gDNA.

CDR1 LGHDT and CDR2 YNNKEL come from the germline V gene (reference sequence). Trimming cost V 1 base and J 4 bases; bases outside gene matches: 3. This CDR3 contains 15 residues. This clone was observed once. Methods used by the authors: Scientists estimated how many nucleated cells there were by amplifying reference gene primers. TCRdb's table, derived via immunoSEQ multiplex PCR, lists solely in-frame clones and lacks some. That table supplies the V and J calls and clone size; D and trimming were determined from the DNA. Found here are approximately 130,000 clones, roughly nine tenths of them singletons; the top ten hold 25% to 30%.

The sequenced sample was peripheral blood. The chain couples TRBV3-1 (or the pseudogene TRBV3-2) to TRBJ1-3, with TRBD1 matching over 8 bases. This clonotype originated in a man aged 70 or older with active or convalescent COVID-19. The CDR3 sequence is CASSQGTGMGNTIYF. The DNA of the CDR3 is TGTGCCAGCAGCCAAGGGACAGGGATGGGAAACACCATATATTTT.